The 25 T cell receptor beta chains below come from one sample, sequenced in a study of blood T cells in healthy people across ages. A second PCR, run for about 7 to 11 cycles, used a sample-barcoded 5' primer plus a J-beta primer mix. TCRdb fed the 5' RACE reads into MiXCR, producing one record per CDR3 protein. The sample contains roughly 1.5 million distinct CDR3 sequences, approximately 43% of which appear only once. The specimen was blood. All receptors derive from a woman between 18 and 30 years old in good health.

The chain employs TRBV5-6 and TRBJ1-2; 7 bases line up with TRBD1. Germline lookup yields CDR1 SGHDT and CDR2 YYEEEE. The ends lost 0 bases at V and 8 bases at J; junction bases unmatched: 7. The CDR3 is 14 residues long. The CDR3 sequence: CASSLVTGRQGYTF. The DNA of the CDR3 is TGTGCCAGCAGCTTGGTGACAGGGCGTCAGGGCTACACCTTC.

This clonotype was seen a handful of times. This sequence joins TRBV7-2 and TRBJ2-3, with a possible D match to TRBD1 (5 bases). In germline, CDR1 is SGHTA, CDR2 FQGNSA. The CDR3 runs 16 residues. The ends were cut back, 1 base at V and 3 bases at J, with 14 bases in the middle. The DNA of the CDR3 is TGTGCCAGCAGCTTAGGGGGCGGAGTCATGACAGATACGCAGTATTTT. This gives the protein CASSLGGGVMTDTQYF. Full variable domain (rest looked up from reference TRBV7-2 and TRBJ2-3): GAGVSQSPSNKVTEKGKDVELRCDPISGHTALYWYRQSLGQGLEFLIYFQGNSAPDKSGLPSDRFSAERTGGSVSTLTIQRTQQEDSAVYLCASSLGGGVMTDTQYFGPGTRLTVL.

The chain carries TRBV6-2 or TRBV6-3 and TRBJ2-6; TRBD2 is a possible D gene (7 bases). The CDR3 is made up of 17 amino acids. Germline CDR1 reads MNHEY; CDR2 reads SVGEGT. V lost 4 bases to trimming and J lost 2 bases, with 15 bases between them. The CDR3 spells CASSSHLGGPGANVLTF. The DNA of the CDR3 is TGTGCCAGCAGTTCCCACCTCGGGGGGCCTGGGGCCAACGTCCTGACTTTC.

The chain carries TRBV20-1 and TRBJ1-2; 9 bases are a match to TRBD1. The CDR3 totals 12 residues. CDR1 DFQATT and CDR2 SNEGSKA come from the germline V gene (reference sequence). V shed 3 bases and J 6 bases; nucleotides not matched to a gene: 2. The CDR3 region is CSASGTGHGYTF. The DNA for the CDR3 is TGCAGTGCTAGCGGGACAGGGCATGGCTACACCTTC.

Only a few counts were recorded for this clonotype. The chain joins TRBV6-2 or TRBV6-3 to TRBJ2-5, with 8 bases aligning to TRBD1. The J call may be mistaken, given a closer DNA end match to TRBJ2-7. Per the germline V gene, CDR1 is MNHEY and CDR2 is SVGEGT. The CDR3 is 16 amino acids. The CDR3, as DNA: TGTGCCAGCACGGCGGAAGGACAGGGAAGATACTACGAGCAGTACTTC. Translation gives CASTAEGQGRYYEQYF.

The chain recombines TRBV27 with TRBJ2-1; the match to TRBD1 covers 7 bases. Looked up from germline, CDR1 is MNHEY and CDR2 is SMNVEV (reference sequence). V shed 2 bases, J shed 5 bases, and the junction held 3 bases outside the gene matches. The CDR3 sequence is 14 residues long. CDR3 sequence reads: CASSLDRAHNEQFF. The CDR3 region has the DNA TGTGCCAGCAGTTTAGACAGGGCGCACAATGAGCAGTTCTTC.

This clonotype occurred a few times. The genes are TRBV28 and TRBJ2-1; the D gene is possibly TRBD2 (6 bases). The DNA matches TRBJ2-7 better at its end, which makes the J call doubtful. This CDR3 has 15 amino acids. CDR1 MDHEN and CDR2 SYDVKM come from the germline V gene. The CDR3 DNA is TGTGCCAGCAGTTCCCCGGGAGCAGAGTACAATGAGCAGTACTTC. It specifies CASSSPGAEYNEQYF.

A few counts support this clonotype. V is TRBV6-1 and J is TRBJ2-3; D may correspond to TRBD1 or TRBD2 (6 bases each). This CDR3 contains 17 residues. Germline CDR1 is MNHNS and CDR2 is SASEGT. Trimming removed 5 bases from V and 0 bases from J, with 18 bases in between. In DNA form, the CDR3 reads TGTGCCAGCAGTACAACGAGGGGGGCAACTAGCACAGATACGCAGTATTTT. This codes for CASSTTRGATSTDTQYF.

V is TRBV27 and J is TRBJ1-2, with 8 nucleotides matching TRBD1. The germline CDR1 and CDR2 sequences are MNHEY and SMNVEV (reference sequence). This CDR3 is built from 13 residues. The V gene end was trimmed by 3 bases and the J gene end by 8 bases; junction bases not matched to a gene: 5. The CDR3 nucleotides read TGTGCCAGCAGTTTCTCAGGGGGCCCGGGCTACACCTTC. It is translated as CASSFSGGPGYTF.

In regard to this clonotype: Compared with germline, one end of the junction differs, possibly owing to a read error. This chain uses TRBV7-9 with TRBJ1-6; TRBD1 matches 7 bases. Germline assignment: CDR1 SEHNR and CDR2 FQNEAQ (reference sequence). The CDR3 spans 16 residues. The CDR3 DNA reads as TGTGCCAGCAGCTCTAGTCGCGGGACAGTGGGCTCACCCCCCCACTTT. Translating gives CASSSSRGTVGSPPHF.

This chain joins TRBV5-1 and TRBJ2-7; 12 positions agree with TRBD1. Germline lookup yields CDR1 SGHRS and CDR2 YFSETQ. J lost 8 bases, V lost 0 bases, and 9 bases had no gene match. The length of the CDR3 is 16 residues. The CDR3 nucleotides read TGCGCCAGCAGCTTGGGGCCGGGACAGGGGGCGTACCAGCAGTACTTC. Translated: CASSLGPGQGAYQQYF.

The V gene is TRBV5-6, the J gene TRBJ2-1, with D tentatively TRBD1 or TRBD2 (5 bases each). V was trimmed by 0 bases and J by 0 bases, leaving 22 bases between them. Germline V gene data show CDR1 as SGHDT and CDR2 as YYEEEE. This CDR3 comprises 20 residues. The CDR3 region has the DNA TGTGCCAGCAGCTTGGAGTTTCGGGGCCAGCTCGCTCCCTCCTACAATGAGCAGTTCTTC. It translates to CASSLEFRGQLAPSYNEQFF.

This chain uses TRBV7-2 with TRBJ2-3; maybe TRBD2 (5 bases). Trimming pared 0 bases from V and 2 bases from J, leaving 12 bases between. Germline CDR1 and CDR2: SGHTA and FQGNSA. This CDR3 contains 16 residues. The CDR3 region is CASSLAASLVTDTQYF. CDR3 coding DNA: TGTGCCAGCAGCTTAGCTGCTAGCCTTGTCACAGATACGCAGTATTTT.

The table lists this clonotype with a count of one. The V call is TRBV3-1, the J call TRBJ1-2, with D possibly TRBD1 on 5 matching bases. The CDR3 extends over 15 amino acids. From germline, CDR1 is LGHDT and CDR2 YNNKEL (reference sequence). V lost 1 base and J lost 4, with 13 bases in between. The DNA for the CDR3 is TGTGCCAGCAGCCAAGTTCCCTCAGGGTCCTATGGCTACACCTTC. Encoded protein: CASSQVPSGSYGYTF.

V usage is TRBV10-2 and J usage is TRBJ2-7; perhaps TRBD2 as D (6 bases). The J call is doubtful: the DNA matches TRBJ2-4 better. CDR1 is WSHSY and CDR2 is SAAADI in the germline V gene. The CDR3 is made up of 14 amino acids. In nucleotides, the CDR3 is TGCGCCAGCAGTGAACTACTAGCCATGGACATTCAGTACTTC. Protein product: CASSELLAMDIQYF.

This clonotype was recorded a few times. V is TRBV7-2 and J is TRBJ2-3; 11 bases are shared with TRBD2. The germline gives CDR1 SGHTA, CDR2 FQGNSA. The J segment lost 6 bases and the V segment lost 1 base, leaving 18 bases of the junction unmatched. This CDR3 spans 20 amino acids. In DNA, the CDR3 is TGTGCCAGCAGCTTAGGCCCTTCCCCCACTAGCGGGAGTACAAGTGATACGCAGTATTTT. Protein sequence: CASSLGPSPTSGSTSDTQYF. The full variable domain, with the rest looked up from reference TRBV7-2 and TRBJ2-3, is GAGVSQSPSNKVTEKGKDVELRCDPISGHTALYWYRQSLGQGLEFLIYFQGNSAPDKSGLPSDRFSAERTGGSVSTLTIQRTQQEDSAVYLCASSLGPSPTSGSTSDTQYFGPGTRLTVL.

Many counts were recorded for this clonotype. This sequence joins TRBV6-2 or TRBV6-3 and TRBJ2-1; D remains ambiguous. Trimming removed 2 bases from V and 5 bases from J, with 7 bases in between. This CDR3 contains 13 residues. Germline V lookup: CDR1 MNHEY, CDR2 SVGEGT. The CDR3 loop reads CASSYPRNNEQFF. The DNA of the CDR3 is TGTGCCAGCAGTTACCCAAGGAACAATGAGCAGTTCTTC.

The V call is TRBV29-1, the J call TRBJ2-3; D gene ambiguous. Trimming removed 8 bases at V and 0 bases at J, with 12 bases between. Germline V gene lookup returns CDR1 SQVTM and CDR2 ANQGSEA. The CDR3 runs 13 residues. CDR3 in amino acids: CSIGKGSTDTQYF. CDR3 nucleotides: TGCAGCATTGGGAAAGGAAGCACAGATACGCAGTATTTT.

This clonotype came up a few times. The rearrangement uses TRBV27 and TRBJ2-7, with D uncertain. The J call may be in error: the DNA end matches TRBJ2-5 better. CDR1 is MNHEY and CDR2 is SMNVEV in the germline V gene (reference sequence). The CDR3 has 14 amino acids. The CDR3 here is CASSLGVTGETQYF. The CDR3, as DNA: TGTGCCAGCAGTTTAGGGGTAACCGGGGAGACCCAGTACTTC.

The V call is TRBV12-3 or TRBV12-4, the J call TRBJ2-5; possibly TRBD2 for D (6 bases). The CDR3 sequence is 14 residues long. The V end was cut by 2 bases, the J end by 5 bases, with 12 bases between. The CDR3 loop reads CASSLSSGVETQYF. In DNA, the CDR3 is TGTGCCAGCAGTTTATCATCGGGAGTTGAGACCCAGTACTTC.

The rearrangement uses TRBV29-1 and TRBJ2-1; TRBD1 agrees at 7 bases. V shed 3 bases, J shed 6 bases, and the junction held 5 bases outside the gene matches. In germline, CDR1 is SQVTM, CDR2 ANQGSEA. This CDR3 comprises 13 residues. The CDR3 here is CSVEGQRRNEQFF. The CDR3 bases are TGCAGCGTTGAGGGACAGAGACGCAATGAGCAGTTCTTC.

This chain links TRBV9 with TRBJ2-7; D is undetermined. Deletions cut 0 bases from V and 2 bases from J, with 12 bases between. The germline V gene has CDR1 SGDLS and CDR2 YYNGEE. This CDR3 is 15 amino acids long. CDR3 residues: CASSVGVSLAYEQYF. The DNA for the CDR3 is TGTGCCAGCAGCGTAGGGGTATCGTTGGCCTACGAGCAGTACTTC.

V is TRBV14 and J is TRBJ2-1; 10 bases align to TRBD1. The CDR3 spans 16 residues. V was pared by 1 base and J by 4 bases, with 4 bases of the junction left unmatched. Germline values: CDR1 SGHDN, CDR2 FVKESK. DNA of the CDR3: TGTGCCAGCAGCCAAGGGAGGGGACAGGGGTACAATGAGCAGTTCTTC. Translation gives CASSQGRGQGYNEQFF.

Only a few counts were recorded for this clonotype. This rearrangement joins TRBV7-9 to TRBJ1-6; TRBD1 agrees at 10 bases. The CDR3 covers 18 residues. The germline CDR1 and CDR2 sequences are SEHNR and FQNEAQ (reference sequence). The V segment lost 3 bases and the J segment 7 bases; nucleotides outside the gene matches: 12. DNA for the CDR3: TGTGCCAGCAGCTTCTCAAGGGGGACAGGGGCTCGAAATTCACCCCTCCACTTT. This encodes CASSFSRGTGARNSPLHF. The full variable domain, completed using reference TRBV7-9 and TRBJ1-6, is DTGVSQNPRHKITKRGQNVTFRCDPISEHNRLYWYRQTLGQGPEFLTYFQNEAQLEKSRLLSDRFSAERPKGSFSTLEIQRTEQGDSAMYLCASSFSRGTGARNSPLHFGNGTRLTVT.

This chain connects TRBV28 to TRBJ2-3; no clear D. Germline CDR1 reads MDHEN; CDR2 reads SYDVKM. Trimming pared 6 bases from V and 3 bases from J, leaving 22 bases between. There are 17 residues in the CDR3. CDR3 sequence reads: CASSTITAQLGTDTQYF. The CDR3 DNA reads as TGTGCCAGCAGCACAATTACGGCCCAACTGGGGACAGATACGCAGTATTTT.